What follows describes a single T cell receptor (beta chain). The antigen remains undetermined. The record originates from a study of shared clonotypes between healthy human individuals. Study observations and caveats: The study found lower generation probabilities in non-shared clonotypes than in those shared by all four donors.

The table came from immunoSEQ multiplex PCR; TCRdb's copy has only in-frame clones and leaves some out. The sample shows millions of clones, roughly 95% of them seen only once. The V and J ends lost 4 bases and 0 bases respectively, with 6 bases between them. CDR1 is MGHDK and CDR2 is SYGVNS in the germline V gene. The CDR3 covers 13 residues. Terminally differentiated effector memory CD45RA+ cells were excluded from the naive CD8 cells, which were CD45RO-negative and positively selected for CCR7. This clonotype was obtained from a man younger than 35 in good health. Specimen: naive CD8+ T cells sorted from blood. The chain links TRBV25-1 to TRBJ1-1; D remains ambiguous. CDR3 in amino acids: CASSAEMNTEAFF. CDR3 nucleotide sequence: TGTGCCAGCAGTGCGGAGATGAACACTGAAGCTTTCTTT.